The rows below give T cell receptor beta chains drawn from one sample of a study of shared clonotypes between healthy human individuals. Assay: immunoSEQ multiplex PCR; the TCRdb copy retains only in-frame clones and omits some. The data hold around 510,000 clones, with 95% to 97% observed a single time. The sequencing sample was made of naive CD4+ T cells sorted from blood. These receptors all stem from a woman aged 30 to 39 in good health. The CDR3 runs from the conserved cysteine through the conserved F or W. D genes are given only for firm matches. The listing skips clone size in some rows; elsewhere it reads once, few, many or a size class.

>.|TRBV9|TRBJ1-1|few
TGTGCCAGCAGCGTAGGTTCTGGTGACGGAGCTTTCTTT
CASSVGSGDGAFF
>TRBD1|TRBV7-2|TRBJ1-1|.
TGCGCCAGCAGCTCGACAGGGGTAGGATGGACTGAAGCTTTCTTT
CASSSTGVGWTEAFF
>.|TRBV28|TRBJ2-7|.
TGTGCCAGCAGTCGGGGCGGATCCTACGAGCAGTACTTC
CASSRGGSYEQYF
>TRBD2|TRBV10-3|TRBJ2-1|.
TGTGCCATCAGTGAGCTAGCGGGAGTCCACGAGCAGTTCTTC
CAISELAGVHEQFF
>.|TRBV7-9|TRBJ2-1|.
TGTGCCAGCAGCTCCGCTGTCGCCGGCAGGGTGAATGGTGAGCAGTTCTTC
CASSSAVAGRVNGEQFF
>.|TRBV25-1|TRBJ2-6|once
TGTGCCAGCAGTGCGGGCAGTGATTCTGGGGCCAACGTCCTGACTTTC
CASSAGSDSGANVLTF
>TRBD2|TRBV5-1|TRBJ2-3|once
TGCGCCAGCAGCTTGGCCCTAGCGGGGAACACAGATACGCAGTATTTT
CASSLALAGNTDTQYF
>.|TRBV28|TRBJ2-2|.
TGTGCCAGCAGTTTATGGGGGCCGGGGGCAACGCCCACCGGGGAGCTGTTTTTT
CASSLWGPGATPTGELFF
>.|TRBV7-9|TRBJ1-3|once
TGTGCCACCCTAGAGGGACAAGGAAACACCATATATTTT
CATLEGQGNTIYF
>.|TRBV2|TRBJ2-6|.
TGTGCCAGCAGTGCTCAGGGGCAAAGTGGGGCCAACGTCCTGACTTTC
CASSAQGQSGANVLTF